Reported below is one TCR beta chain. The data derive from a study of OX40 agonist ivuxolimab in advanced cancers. Germline V CDR1 and CDR2: SGDLS, YYNGEE. The V and J ends lost 2 bases and 3 bases respectively, with 14 bases between them. The CDR3 covers 16 residues. TCRdb's table, derived via immunoSEQ multiplex PCR, lists solely in-frame clones and lacks some. Found here are tens of thousands of clones, about 80% of them singletons; the top ten hold 0.65% to 0.85%. The genes are TRBV9 and TRBJ1-4; D uncertain. This specimen was CD4+ or CD8+ T cells sorted from blood, taken in a trial of the OX40 agonist ivuxolimab. This receptor was obtained from an adult with an advanced solid tumor such as melanoma, head and neck, liver or kidney cancer. The CDR3: CASSVRGGLANEKLFF. Written as DNA, the CDR3 is TGTGCCAGCAGCGTTCGTGGAGGGCTCGCTAATGAAAAACTGTTTTTT.